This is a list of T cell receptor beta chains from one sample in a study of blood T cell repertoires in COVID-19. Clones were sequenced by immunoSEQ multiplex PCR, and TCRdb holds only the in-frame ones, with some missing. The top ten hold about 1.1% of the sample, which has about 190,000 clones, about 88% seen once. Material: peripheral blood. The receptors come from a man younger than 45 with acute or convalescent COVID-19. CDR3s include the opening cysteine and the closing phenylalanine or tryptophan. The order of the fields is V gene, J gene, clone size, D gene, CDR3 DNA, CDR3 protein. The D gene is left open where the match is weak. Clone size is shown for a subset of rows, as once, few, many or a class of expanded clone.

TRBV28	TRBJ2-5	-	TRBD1	TGTGCCAGCAAGACAGGGGGTGAGACCCAGTACTTC	CASKTGGETQYF
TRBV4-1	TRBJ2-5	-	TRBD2	TGCGCCAGCAGCCAAGAAAGACGAAGCGGACTAGCGGGCCAGGAGACCCAGTACTTC	CASSQERRSGLAGQETQYF
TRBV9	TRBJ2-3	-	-	TGTGCCAGCAGGAGGGGTTGGCGGGGAGGCACAGATACGCAGTATTTT	CASRRGWRGGTDTQYF
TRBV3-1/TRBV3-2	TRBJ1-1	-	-	TGTGCCAGCAGCCAAGACCTAAGAGGGGGAGAGGGAACTGAAGCTTTCTTT	CASSQDLRGGEGTEAFF
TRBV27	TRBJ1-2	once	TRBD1	TGTGCCAGCAGTTACCGAAGGACAGGGTTATTACATAACTATGGCTACACCTTC	CASSYRRTGLLHNYGYTF
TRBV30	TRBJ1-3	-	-	TGTGCCTGGAGTGTACGAAAGGGGGTGCCCTCTGGAAACACCATATATTTT	CAWSVRKGVPSGNTIYF
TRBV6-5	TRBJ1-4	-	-	TGTGCCAGCAGCCCCTCCCGGAGTCGTAATGAAAAACTGTTTTTT	CASSPSRSRNEKLFF
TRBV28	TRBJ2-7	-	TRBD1	TGTGCCAGCAGACAGCCGGGACAGGGGTTGAAAGAGCAGTACTTC	CASRQPGQGLKEQYF
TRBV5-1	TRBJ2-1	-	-	TGCGCCAGCAGCTCGACTGGATCCCCCCACAATGAGCAGTTCTTC	CASSSTGSPHNEQFF
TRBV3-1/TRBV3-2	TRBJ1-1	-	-	TGTGCCAGCAGCCGGGGACAACAAGCTTTCTTT	CASSRGQQAFF
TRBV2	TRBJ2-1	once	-	TGTGCCAGCAGTTCTCAGGGCTTTTATGAGCAGTTCTTC	CASSSQGFYEQFF
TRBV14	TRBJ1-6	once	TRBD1	TGTGCCAGCAGCCAACAGACAGGGGGGGATTCACCCCTCCACTTT	CASSQQTGGDSPLHF
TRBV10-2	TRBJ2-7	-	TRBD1	TGCGCCAGCAGTGAGTCGTCGGGACAGGGCCCCCGGTGTTACTTC	CASSESSGQGPRCYF
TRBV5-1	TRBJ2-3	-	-	TGCGCCAGCAGCCCCCGGGCGGGGAGCCCTAGCACAGATACGCAGTATTTT	CASSPRAGSPSTDTQYF
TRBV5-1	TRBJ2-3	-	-	TGCGCCAGCAGCTTAGGACAGTTCACAGATACGCAGTATTTT	CASSLGQFTDTQYF
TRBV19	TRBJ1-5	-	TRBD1	TGTGCCAGTAGCCCTGGGAGCCCGGGACAGGGAGGCAATCAGCCCCAGCATTTT	CASSPGSPGQGGNQPQHF
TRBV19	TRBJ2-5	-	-	TGTGCCAGTAGCCGCGACAGGATGAAGACCCAGTACTTC	CASSRDRMKTQYF
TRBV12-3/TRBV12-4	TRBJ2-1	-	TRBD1	TGTGCCAGCAGTTTAGACAGGGGAGATGAGCAGTTCTTC	CASSLDRGDEQFF
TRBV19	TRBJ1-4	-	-	TGTGCCAGTAGTATATGGTTGCGGCAGCCAAGGCGAAATGAAAAACTGTTTTTT	CASSIWLRQPRRNEKLFF
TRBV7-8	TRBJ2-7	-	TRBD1	TGTGCCAGCAGCGCGGCCCGGGACAGGACTTTCTACGAGCAGTACTTC	CASSAARDRTFYEQYF
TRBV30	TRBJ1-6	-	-	TGTGCCTGGAGTGTAACGGGCGGAGGTGGTCGGGCCCTCCACTTT	CAWSVTGGGGRALHF
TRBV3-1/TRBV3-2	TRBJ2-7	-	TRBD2	TGTGCCAGCAGCCCAATAGCGGGAGGGCTTAACGAGCAGTACTTC	CASSPIAGGLNEQYF
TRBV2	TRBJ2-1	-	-	TGTGCCGGGATAGGGAGAAACAATGAGCAGTTCTTC	CAGIGRNNEQFF
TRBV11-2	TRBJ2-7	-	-	TGTGCCAGCAGCTTAGATCGGTACGAGCAGTACTTC	CASSLDRYEQYF